This T cell receptor (beta chain) was documented in a study of immune evolution from preneoplasia to lung adenocarcinoma. H&E slides confirmed each diagnosis, reviewed by two pathologists independently. The assay was immunoSEQ multiplex PCR, and TCRdb's table has in-frame clones only and misses some. Of roughly 9,000 clones in the sample, roughly 80% are singletons; the top ten hold around 8.3%. Comment on this clone: The antigen is not known.

This CDR3 has 13 amino acids. CDR1 is SNHLY, CDR2 FYNNEI, per germline. With 7 bases removed from V and 2 bases from J, the gap between germline ends came to 11 bases. Whole-study findings and limits: Later-stage lesions seemingly showed higher T cell density and diversity than normal lung.

The sample comprised FFPE minimally invasive lung adenocarcinoma tissue. V and J are TRBV2 and TRBJ2-5, with D possibly being TRBD2 (6 bases). This TCR derives from an older donor with lung adenocarcinoma. The CDR3 protein is CASTGTEQETQYF. The CDR3 DNA sequence: TGTGCCAGCACTGGGACTGAGCAAGAGACCCAGTACTTC.